This T cell receptor (beta chain) was profiled in a study of blood T cell repertoires in COVID-19. The method was immunoSEQ multiplex PCR; TCRdb's version includes in-frame clones alone and lacks a portion of them. The repertoire has some 250,000 clones, about four fifths of them found once; the top ten carry around 7%. The CDR3 is 16 residues long. Trimming took 2 bases from V and 1 from J; bases not matched to a gene: 3. From germline, CDR1 is SGHNT and CDR2 YENEEA. Sequenced sample: peripheral blood. The V call is TRBV11-3, the J call TRBJ2-2; 8 nucleotides align to TRBD1. This clonotype originated in a woman older than 75 with COVID-19, enrolled during active disease. CDR3 loop: CASSLRGQVNTGELFF. The CDR3 DNA reads as TGTGCCAGCAGCTTAAGGGGACAGGTGAACACCGGGGAGCTGTTTTTT. The entire variable domain, with the rest obtained from reference TRBV11-3 and TRBJ2-2, is as follows: EAGVVQSPRYKIIEKKQPVAFWCNPISGHNTLYWYLQNLGQGPELLIRYENEEAVDDSQLPKDRFSAERLKGVDSTLKIQPAELGDSAVYLCASSLRGQVNTGELFFGEGSRLTVL.